The text below deals with one T cell receptor (beta chain). Method: immunoSEQ multiplex PCR; TCRdb's copy keeps in-frame clones and lacks some. This sample has approximately 250,000 clones; nearly 85% occur once, and the top ten carry 8% to 9.5%. The data are from a study of blood T cell repertoires in COVID-19. Study at large: Acute and convalescent COVID-19 samples came from the United States, Italy and Spain.

This CDR3 is 13 amino acids long. Sequenced: peripheral blood. The chain carries TRBV21-1 and TRBJ2-3; TRBD1, the table's D call, was not compared with the DNA. TRBV21-1 is described as a pseudogene. The receptor's source is a human donor in a cohort sampled during active COVID-19. As DNA, the CDR3 is TGTGCCATCGTCCCCGAGGGGGTTAATACGCAGTATTTT. Translating gives CAIVPEGVNTQYF.